This paragraph covers one T cell receptor (beta chain) sequence. Its matching antigen is unknown. The data belong to a study of T cells in Graves' hyperthyroidism and ophthalmopathy. General study findings and limits: Stable hyperthyroidism was separated from ophthalmopathy by a model based on 13 V-J features. Ophthalmopathy got predicted by the model a median about six months before its onset.

The CDR3 runs to 19 residues. Germline V gene sequence: CDR1 MNHNS, CDR2 SASEGT. V shed 3 bases and J 3 bases; nucleotides not matched to a gene: 17. Amplified regions were TCR beta CDR3 sequences from RNA transcripts. A first-round RT-PCR of the TCR CDR3 used the HTBI primer set. TCRdb recomputed calls from the multiplex PCR reads with MiXCR, one row per CDR3 protein. The sample contains about 270,000 distinct CDR3 sequences, approximately 23% of which appear only once. This receptor was taken from a woman aged 40 to 55 with Graves' ophthalmopathy. This chain connects TRBV6-1 to TRBJ1-3; 7 nucleotides match TRBD1. Source material: blood. The CDR3 DNA is TGTGCCAGCAGTGATTTTCGTTGGGGACAGCCCGTTTTTGGAAACACCATATATTTT. Its translation is CASSDFRWGQPVFGNTIYF.